Listed here are 21 T cell receptor beta chains from one sample, sequenced in a study of a mutant IDH1 vaccine in newly diagnosed glioma. Regarding time point: baseline, week 1 (first vaccination visit). Treatment of the sample: pre-vaccination baseline after standard-of-care therapy. Data came from immunoSEQ multiplex PCR; TCRdb stores just in-frame clones and leaves some out. The sample yields 70,000 or so clones, around 83% seen once. Here the sequenced sample was peripheral blood mononuclear cells (PBMCs), taken from a glioma patient treated with radiotherapy, temozolomide or both. These receptors all come from a woman younger than 30 with glioma. Some clones in this sample may be carry-over from other donors' samples.

The chain combines TRBV6-5 with TRBJ2-1; 11 nucleotides line up with TRBD2. CDR1 is MNHEY, CDR2 SVGAGI, per germline. J gave up 7 bases and V 2 bases, and 7 bases lay outside the gene matches. The CDR3 has 16 amino acids. The CDR3 sequence is CASSYPGTSGLNEQFF. The CDR3, as DNA: TGTGCCAGCAGTTACCCCGGGACTAGCGGCCTAAATGAGCAGTTCTTC.

The genes are TRBV29-1 and TRBJ2-3, with 8 bases lining up with TRBD1. After removal of 7 bases from V and 4 bases from J, the junction contained 7 bases not matched to a gene. Germline assignment: CDR1 SQVTM and CDR2 ANQGSEA. The CDR3 runs to 13 residues. The CDR3: CSATGGLPDTQYF. CDR3 bases: TGCAGCGCAACAGGGGGTCTCCCAGATACGCAGTATTTT.

The rearrangement joins TRBV6-5 to TRBJ1-1; D gene uncertain. V lost 4 bases and J lost 5, with 8 bases in between. This CDR3 comprises 12 residues. CDR1 and CDR2 (germline): MNHEY, SVGAGI. The CDR3 sequence is CASSFAGTEAFF. The CDR3 DNA sequence: TGTGCCAGCAGTTTTGCTGGGACTGAAGCTTTCTTT.

The gene calls are TRBV9 and TRBJ1-2, with D unresolved. The V end lost 4 bases, the J end lost 4 bases, and 14 bases lay between the germline ends. The CDR3 has 14 residues. Germline V gene lookup returns CDR1 SGDLS and CDR2 YYNGEE. Here the CDR3 DNA reads TGTGCCAGCAGCCTAACACAAGGGCCCTATGGCTACACCTTC. This sequence encodes CASSLTQGPYGYTF.

The sample holds a few counts of this clone. The chain has TRBV5-4 and TRBJ1-1; D perhaps matches TRBD1 (6 bases). The CDR3 has 15 residues. The V end lost 1 base, the J end lost 4 bases, and 14 bases lay between the germline ends. CDR1 is SGHNT, CDR2 YYREEE, per germline (reference sequence). CDR3 amino acids: CASSLMAGESTEAFF. CDR3 bases: TGTGCCAGCAGCTTGATGGCAGGGGAGAGCACTGAAGCTTTCTTT.

The gene calls are TRBV19 and TRBJ1-2; D remains ambiguous. The germline V gene has CDR1 LNHDA and CDR2 SQIVND (reference sequence). V was trimmed by 8 bases and J by 0 bases, leaving 19 bases between them. This CDR3 spans 16 amino acids. The CDR3 reads CASCTSGGTPNYGYTF. CDR3 DNA sequence: TGTGCCAGTTGTACCTCCGGAGGCACTCCTAACTATGGCTACACCTTC.

About this clone itself: A read error may account for a junction end that differs from germline. The chain uses TRBV7-7 and TRBJ2-3; TRBD2 matches at 10 bases. This CDR3 spans 16 amino acids. The V gene's germline CDR1 is SSHAT and CDR2 FNYEAQ (reference sequence). CDR3 DNA sequence: TGTGCTAGCAGCTTAGCGGGAGGCCCTGTATCAGATACGCAGTATTTT. Encoded protein: CASSLAGGPVSDTQYF.

The chain combines TRBV19 with TRBJ2-3; 9 nucleotides align to TRBD2. The CDR3 spans 16 residues. The ends lost 0 bases at V and 2 bases at J; junction bases unmatched: 3. Per germline, CDR1 LNHDA and CDR2 SQIVND (reference sequence). CDR3 residues: CASSIERGRVTDTQYF. CDR3 nucleotide sequence: TGTGCCAGTAGTATAGAACGCGGGAGGGTCACAGATACGCAGTATTTT.

The genes are TRBV2 and TRBJ1-4; 7 bases map to TRBD1. The CDR3 is 14 residues long. The germline gives CDR1 SNHLY, CDR2 FYNNEI. V dropped 6 bases and J dropped 3; count of bases not matched to a gene: 4. This chain's CDR3 is CASSPGQANEKLFF. For the CDR3, the DNA is TGTGCCAGCAGCCCTGGACAGGCTAATGAAAAACTGTTTTTT.

CDR3 nucleotides: TGCAGCGTTGATGGGGGTACTGAAGCTTTCTTT. This translates into CSVDGGTEAFF. The chain uses TRBV29-1 and TRBJ1-1, with a tentative D call TRBD1 (5 bases). The CDR3 runs to 11 residues. Trimming cost V 3 bases and J 5 bases, with 7 bases left between them. CDR1 is SQVTM and CDR2 is ANQGSEA in the germline V gene.

The chain recombines TRBV5-1 with TRBJ2-3; no definite D call. The CDR3 sequence is 15 residues long. Trimming took 0 bases from V and 2 from J, leaving 10 bases between them. Germline V gene data show CDR1 as SGHRS and CDR2 as YFSETQ. This CDR3 reads CASSLATRDTDTQYF. As DNA, the CDR3 is TGCGCCAGCAGCTTGGCGACCCGAGACACAGATACGCAGTATTTT. Full variable domain (outside the CDR3, taken from reference TRBV5-1 and TRBJ2-3): KAGVTQTPRYLIKTRGQQVTLSCSPISGHRSVSWYQQTPGQGLQFLFEYFSETQRNKGNFPGRFSGRQFSNSRSEMNVSTLELGDSALYLCASSLATRDTDTQYFGPGTRLTVL.

The V call is TRBV6-5, the J call TRBJ1-2; no definite D call. Trimming stripped 0 bases from V and 2 bases from J, with 10 bases between. The CDR3 consists of 15 residues. Germline CDR1 MNHEY, CDR2 SVGAGI. CDR3 loop: CASSYSYSDNYGYTF. The CDR3 DNA reads as TGTGCCAGCAGTTACTCGTATAGCGACAACTATGGCTACACCTTC.

The rearrangement uses TRBV4-1 and TRBJ2-5; 13 nucleotides match TRBD2. The CDR3 is 16 amino acids. CDR1 and CDR2 (germline): MGHRA, YSYEKL. V lost 3 bases, J lost 3 bases, and 4 bases stayed unmatched. This CDR3 reads CASSHPGLAGEETQYF. The CDR3 DNA reads TGCGCCAGCAGCCACCCCGGACTAGCGGGGGAAGAGACCCAGTACTTC.

The V call is TRBV7-3, the J call TRBJ2-2; the match to TRBD2 covers 8 bases. The junction had 12 bases not matched to a gene; V was cut back by 11 bases and J by 7 bases. CDR1 is SGHTA and CDR2 is FQGTGA in the germline V gene. The CDR3 is 14 amino acids. The CDR3 region has the DNA TGTGCCGGTAGCAGGGCGGGAGGCGGCGGGGAGCTGTTTTTT. It encodes CAGSRAGGGGELFF.

In this sample, this clone turned up a few times. The chain uses TRBV9 and TRBJ1-5; D gene ambiguous. Germline assignment: CDR1 SGDLS and CDR2 YYNGEE. CDR3 length: 13 residues. V lost 0 bases to trimming and J lost 7 bases, with 8 bases between them. The CDR3 region has the DNA TGTGCCAGCAGCGTAGAGGAGGGACAGCCCCAGCATTTT. Its protein product is CASSVEEGQPQHF.

This chain connects TRBV30 to TRBJ2-7, with D unclear. CDR3 size: 12 residues. The V end lost 2 bases, the J end lost 4 bases, and 9 bases lay between the germline ends. CDR1 is GTSNPN and CDR2 is SVGIG in the germline V gene (reference sequence). CDR3 sequence: CAWSLSPYEQYF. CDR3 nucleotides: TGTGCCTGGAGTCTCTCCCCGTACGAGCAGTACTTC.

The gene calls are TRBV29-1 and TRBJ2-7; no clear D. Germline values: CDR1 SQVTM, CDR2 ANQGSEA. The CDR3 runs 12 residues. The V end was cut by 7 bases, the J end by 4 bases, with 14 bases between. CDR3 sequence: CSARITEYEQYF. The CDR3 coding sequence is TGCAGCGCACGTATCACAGAGTACGAGCAGTACTTC.

CDR3 residues: CASSRSGIETQYF. The CDR3 DNA reads as TGTGCCAGCAGCCGTAGCGGGATCGAGACCCAGTACTTC. This sequence joins TRBV7-2 and TRBJ2-5; 8 bases match TRBD2. This CDR3 is built from 13 residues. Germline CDR1 and CDR2: SGHTA and FQGNSA. The ends lost 5 bases at V and 5 bases at J; junction bases unmatched: 4.

The chain employs TRBV19 and TRBJ1-1; D not resolved. Looked up from germline, CDR1 is LNHDA and CDR2 is SQIVND (reference sequence). The CDR3 is 15 amino acids. V was trimmed by 5 bases and J by 6 bases, leaving 19 bases between them. For the CDR3, the DNA is TGTGCCAGTAGTTTAAGGACGGGCTTGGTGTCTGAAGCTTTCTTT. The encoded protein is CASSLRTGLVSEAFF.

Concerning this clone itself: The junction shows a germline mismatch at one end, possibly a read error. V gene TRBV9 combines with J gene TRBJ2-3, with D possibly matching TRBD2 (5 bases). Germline loops: CDR1 SGDLS, CDR2 YYNGEE. The CDR3 spans 9 residues. CDR3 region: CASSGWGDF. Written as DNA, the CDR3 is TGTGCCAGCAGCGGGTGGGGAGATTTT.

The chain recombines TRBV6-6 with TRBJ2-7; 8 positions agree with TRBD2. This CDR3 has 15 amino acids. V shed 2 bases and J 3 bases; nucleotides not matched to a gene: 6. Germline V gene sequence: CDR1 MNHNY, CDR2 SVGAGI (reference sequence). CDR3 residues: CASSYRFREGYEQYF. CDR3 DNA sequence: TGTGCCAGCAGTTACCGGTTCCGGGAGGGCTACGAGCAGTACTTC.